This T cell receptor beta chain was sequenced during a study of blood T cell repertoires in COVID-19. Overall study: T cells, B-cell-depleted T cells, or PBMCs provided the cDNA or gDNA that served as material.

In the authors' workflow: Estimates of nucleated cell counts were drawn from the amplification of reference gene primers. TCRdb's table, derived via immunoSEQ multiplex PCR, lists solely in-frame clones and lacks some. Clonal size and the V and J genes are those of that table, whereas D and trimming came from the DNA. The table includes some 190,000 clones, around 81% detected once. The receptor's source is a woman aged 40 to 55 with COVID-19, enrolled during active disease. The sequenced sample consisted of peripheral blood.

The CDR3 spells CASSTTGLPYEQYF. The CDR3 bases are TGTGCCAGCAGTACGACGGGACTACCCTACGAGCAGTACTTC. V usage is TRBV28 and J usage is TRBJ2-7, with 7 bases lining up with TRBD2. This CDR3 region has 14 residues. V lost 5 bases, J lost 2 bases, and 6 bases stayed unmatched. Germline V lookup: CDR1 MDHEN, CDR2 SYDVKM.